This TCR beta chain derives from a study of cytomegalovirus exposure and HLA in healthy donors. The study, taken as a whole, reports: What TCR beta sequences reportedly achieved was accurate prediction of HLA-A and HLA-B alleles in most subjects. There were a few CMV-associated chains whose specificity for CMV antigens was confirmed in vitro.

In the PCR, 60 Vbeta and 13 Jbeta primers were used. Method: immunoSEQ multiplex PCR; TCRdb's copy keeps in-frame clones and lacks some. The sample has 20,000 to 25,000 clones. V lost 4 bases and J 7 bases, leaving 8 bases between the germline ends. The germline V gene has CDR1 DFQATT and CDR2 SNEGSKA (reference sequence). The CDR3 consists of 10 residues. A remark on this clone: The antigen remains unidentified.

The sequence was obtained from a male donor in good health and CMV-seropositive. The sequencing sample was made of PBMCs. The V call is TRBV20-1, the J call TRBJ2-7; no firm D call. The DNA for the CDR3 is TGCAGTGCTAAGAAGAGTGAGCAGTACTTC. Its protein product is CSAKKSEQYF.